These 27 T cell receptor beta chains originate from one sample sequenced in a study of blood T cell repertoires in COVID-19. TCRdb keeps only in-frame clones here, not all; method: immunoSEQ multiplex PCR. Here the sample spans 270,000 or so clones, roughly 88% being singletons. The sequenced sample was peripheral blood. Source of these receptors: a woman under 40 with active or convalescent COVID-19.

This chain connects TRBV12-5 to TRBJ2-5; 7 bases are a match to TRBD1. CDR3 length: 14 amino acids. The junction had 5 bases not matched to a gene; V was cut back by 7 bases and J by 0 bases. The germline V gene encodes CDR1 LGHNT and CDR2 FRNRAP. The CDR3 is CASATGVNQETQYF. CDR3 bases: TGTGCTAGTGCAACAGGGGTAAACCAAGAGACCCAGTACTTC.

This clone has a handful of counts. The chain employs TRBV2 and TRBJ2-1; 7 bases agree with TRBD2. J was trimmed by 0 bases and V by 5 bases; bases with no gene match: 4. Germline values: CDR1 SNHLY, CDR2 FYNNEI. The CDR3 is 15 residues long. The CDR3 region has the DNA TGTGCCAGCAGTCTAGCGGTGAGCTCCTACAATGAGCAGTTCTTC. Protein sequence: CASSLAVSSYNEQFF.

The J gene is TRBJ2-2, the V gene TRBV7-2; no firm D call. V was trimmed by 5 bases and J by 5 bases, leaving 21 bases between them. This CDR3 has 17 amino acids. Germline CDR1 and CDR2: SGHTA and FQGNSA. DNA for the CDR3: TGTGCCAGCAGCCGTCGAGAGAGGTACGGCGAGACCGGGGAGCTGTTTTTT. Its protein product is CASSRRERYGETGELFF.

This clone came up once. The chain combines TRBV7-2 with TRBJ2-1, with D tentatively TRBD1 (7 bases). CDR1 and CDR2 (germline): SGHTA, FQGNSA. The CDR3 runs to 15 residues. Trimming stripped 2 bases from V and 2 bases from J, with 10 bases between. The CDR3 DNA reads as TGTGCCAGCAGCTTACAGGGGGGCACCTACAATGAGCAGTTCTTC. Amino acid sequence: CASSLQGGTYNEQFF.

This clone was found a few times. The chain is built from TRBV19 and TRBJ2-6; D may be TRBD1 (6 bases). V lost 6 bases to trimming and J lost 0 bases, with 9 bases between them. From germline, CDR1 is LNHDA and CDR2 SQIVND (reference sequence). The CDR3 runs 15 residues. Here the CDR3 DNA reads TGTGCCAGTAGGTTGACAGGCTCTGGGGCCAACGTCCTGACTTTC. This encodes CASRLTGSGANVLTF.

V is TRBV19 and J is TRBJ1-6; 8 bases align to TRBD1. V shed 3 bases and J 7 bases; nucleotides not matched to a gene: 5. The germline V gene has CDR1 LNHDA and CDR2 SQIVND (reference sequence). This CDR3 comprises 15 residues. CDR3 nucleotide sequence: TGTGCCAGTAGTATGGGACAGGCTCTAAATTCACCCCTCCACTTT. Its protein product is CASSMGQALNSPLHF.

The V call is TRBV21-1, the J call TRBJ1-5; the table assigns TRBD1, which was not confirmed against the DNA. TRBV21-1 is a pseudogene. This CDR3 is 16 amino acids long. CDR3 DNA sequence: TGTGCCAGCAGCGGCCCCGGGACAGGGGGTAGAGAGCCCCAGCATTTT. Protein product: CASSGPGTGGREPQHF.

The chain combines TRBV6-5 with TRBJ1-5, with D perhaps matching TRBD1 (5 bases). V lost 2 bases to trimming and J lost 2 bases, with 10 bases between them. The length of the CDR3 is 15 residues. Germline CDR1 and CDR2: MNHEY and SVGAGI. The CDR3 protein is CASSYGREGNQPQHF. The CDR3 region has the DNA TGTGCCAGCAGTTACGGCAGGGAGGGCAATCAGCCCCAGCATTTT.

This chain uses TRBV7-9 with TRBJ2-3, with D uncertain. Germline loops: CDR1 SEHNR, CDR2 FQNEAQ (reference sequence). The CDR3 is 11 residues long. The ends were cut back, 2 bases at V and 5 bases at J, with 2 bases in the middle. In nucleotides, the CDR3 is TGTGCCAGCAGCTTACAAGATACGCAGTATTTT. Protein product: CASSLQDTQYF.

Details on this clone: This CDR3 is also generated by other DNA sequences in the sample. The V gene is TRBV5-1, the J gene TRBJ2-5, with 9 bases matching TRBD1. Germline loops: CDR1 SGHRS, CDR2 YFSETQ. The CDR3 runs to 14 residues. Germline trimming cut 0 bases from V and 4 bases from J; bases unmatched to any gene: 1. Here the CDR3 reads CASSLGQGGETQYF. The CDR3 DNA reads as TGCGCCAGCAGCTTGGGACAGGGGGGAGAGACCCAGTACTTC. Complete variable domain (other parts from reference TRBV5-1 and TRBJ2-5): KAGVTQTPRYLIKTRGQQVTLSCSPISGHRSVSWYQQTPGQGLQFLFEYFSETQRNKGNFPGRFSGRQFSNSRSEMNVSTLELGDSALYLCASSLGQGGETQYFGPGTRLLVL.

This clone has more than one count but fewer than ten. The chain couples TRBV2 to TRBJ1-1, with D perhaps TRBD1 (6 bases). The CDR3 contains 11 residues. Germline V gene lookup returns CDR1 SNHLY and CDR2 FYNNEI. V was cut by 11 bases and J by 5 bases, with 12 bases left in between. DNA for the CDR3: TGTGCCGCCAGGGGACGAACTGAAGCTTTCTTT. Its translation is CAARGRTEAFF.

The chain combines TRBV25-1 with TRBJ1-6, with D possibly TRBD1 on 5 matching bases. V was shortened by 8 bases and J by 7 bases, with 12 bases between the two germline ends. The CDR3 extends over 13 amino acids. Germline CDR1 reads MGHDK; CDR2 reads SYGVNS. The CDR3 sequence is CASYPGQNSPLHF. CDR3 bases: TGTGCCAGCTACCCAGGGCAAAATTCACCCCTCCACTTT.

This clone was seen once. This sequence joins TRBV6-4 and TRBJ1-1; D is possibly TRBD1 (6 bases). There are 14 residues in the CDR3. Germline lookup yields CDR1 MRHNA and CDR2 SNTAGT. The ends were cut back, 6 bases at V and 6 bases at J, with 17 bases in the middle. Written as DNA, the CDR3 is TGTGCCAGCAGCCCCGACAGGCTGTCCTCTGAAGCTTTCTTT. Translating gives CASSPDRLSSEAFF.

The V gene is TRBV5-6, the J gene TRBJ2-7, with 7 bases fitting TRBD1. Germline CDR1 is SGHDT and CDR2 is YYEEEE. CDR3 length: 14 amino acids. V trimming: 4 bases; J trimming: 1 base; junction bases outside the gene matches: 5. The CDR3 DNA sequence: TGTGCCAGCAGCCTACCGGGACAGTCCTACGAGCAGTACTTC. Amino acid sequence: CASSLPGQSYEQYF. The full variable domain, rest sourced from reference TRBV5-6 and TRBJ2-7, is DAGVTQSPTHLIKTRGQQVTLRCSPKSGHDTVSWYQQALGQGPQFIFQYYEEEERQRGNFPDRFSGHQFPNYSSELNVNALLLGDSALYLCASSLPGQSYEQYFGPGTRLTVT.

The J gene is TRBJ2-2, the V gene TRBV7-2, with 12 bases matching TRBD1. CDR1 is SGHTA and CDR2 is FQGNSA in the germline V gene. After removal of 5 bases from V and 4 bases from J, the junction contained 14 bases not matched to a gene. This CDR3 comprises 19 residues. The CDR3 loop is CASSLFRDRGRGGTGELFF. CDR3 coding DNA: TGTGCCAGCAGCCTCTTCCGGGACAGGGGGCGCGGGGGCACCGGGGAGCTGTTTTTT.

This CDR3 reads CASSLMAGMNTEAFF. The CDR3 DNA follows: TGTGCCAGCAGCTTAATGGCAGGGATGAACACTGAAGCTTTCTTT. The V gene is TRBV7-3, the J gene TRBJ1-1, with D tentatively TRBD1 (5 bases). This CDR3 has 15 amino acids. V lost 1 base and J 0 bases, leaving 9 bases between the germline ends. Germline loops: CDR1 SGHTA, CDR2 FQGTGA.

The rearrangement joins TRBV7-6 to TRBJ2-5, with 7 bases fitting TRBD1. J gave up 5 bases and V 0 bases, and 6 bases lay outside the gene matches. Germline CDR1 SGHVS, CDR2 FNYEAQ. This CDR3 spans 15 amino acids. CDR3 sequence: CASSLADRLGETQYF. Here the CDR3 DNA reads TGTGCCAGCAGCTTAGCGGACAGGTTGGGGGAGACCCAGTACTTC.

This clone was counted a single time. V and J are TRBV9 and TRBJ2-5; 10 bases align to TRBD1. The V segment lost 0 bases and the J segment 2 bases; nucleotides outside the gene matches: 1. The CDR3 is made up of 15 amino acids. Germline CDR1 is SGDLS and CDR2 is YYNGEE. The DNA of the CDR3 is TGTGCCAGCAGCGTAGGGACAGGGGGACAAGAGACCCAGTACTTC. Translated, it gives CASSVGTGGQETQYF.

In this sample, this clone turned up once. The chain couples TRBV6-6 to TRBJ1-5; D uncertain. The CDR3 loop spans 13 amino acids. Trimming took off 0 bases at V and 6 bases at J, with 6 bases between the two ends. Germline CDR1 is MNHNY and CDR2 is SVGAGI (reference sequence). CDR3 residues: CASSYSSRQPQHF. DNA for the CDR3: TGTGCCAGCAGTTACTCGAGTCGTCAGCCCCAGCATTTT.

The genes are TRBV5-1 and TRBJ1-1, with 7 bases matching TRBD1. The CDR3 consists of 15 residues. Trimming cost V 4 bases and J 6 bases; bases outside gene matches: 12. Germline CDR1 and CDR2: SGHRS and YFSETQ. CDR3 sequence reads: CASSEGTDSRSEAFF. The CDR3 bases are TGCGCCAGCAGCGAGGGGACAGACTCAAGGTCTGAAGCTTTCTTT.

The chain has TRBV9 and TRBJ1-3, with 8 bases aligning to TRBD1. Germline V CDR1 and CDR2: SGDLS, YYNGEE. The V and J ends lost 4 bases and 0 bases, in that order; junction bases with no gene match: 6. The CDR3 has 16 amino acids. CDR3 region: CASSQGQGYSGNTIYF. For the CDR3, the DNA is TGTGCCAGCAGCCAAGGACAGGGCTACTCTGGAAACACCATATATTTT.

V and J are TRBV5-4 and TRBJ2-5; 10 positions match TRBD2. This CDR3 spans 15 amino acids. Per germline, CDR1 SGHNT and CDR2 YYREEE (reference sequence). Unmatched junction bases numbered 2, after V lost 1 base and J lost 2 bases. CDR3 coding DNA: TGTGCCAGCAGCTTGACTAGCGGGGCACAAGAGACCCAGTACTTC. This translates into CASSLTSGAQETQYF.

This rearrangement joins TRBV5-8 to TRBJ2-3, with 11 nucleotides matching TRBD2. The ends lost 7 bases at V and 1 base at J; junction bases unmatched: 5. This CDR3 is built from 15 residues. The germline V gene has CDR1 SGHTS and CDR2 YDEGEE. In nucleotides, the CDR3 is TGTGCCAGCTCCCTAGCGGGGGGACGCACAGATACGCAGTATTTT. Its translation: CASSLAGGRTDTQYF.

The chain links TRBV4-2 to TRBJ2-3; the match to TRBD2 covers 14 bases. Germline V gene data show CDR1 as LGHNA and CDR2 as YNFKEQ. There are 18 residues in the CDR3. J lost 0 bases, V lost 1 base, and 3 bases had no gene match. The CDR3 nucleotides read TGTGCCAGCAGCCAAGGACTAGCGGGGGGGCCTAGCACAGATACGCAGTATTTT. This codes for CASSQGLAGGPSTDTQYF.

The CDR3 nucleotides read TGTGCCAGTACAGCCGCTGAAAAACTGTTTTTT. This encodes CASTAAEKLFF. The V call is TRBV7-9, the J call TRBJ1-4; D is ambiguous. CDR1 and CDR2 (germline): SEHNR, FQNEAQ (reference sequence). The V gene lost 9 bases and the J gene lost 7 bases, with 9 bases spanning the gap. The CDR3 extends over 11 amino acids.

V and J are TRBV19 and TRBJ2-7; TRBD2 matches at 8 bases. Trimming cost V 10 bases and J 7 bases; bases outside gene matches: 15. The germline CDR1 and CDR2 sequences are LNHDA and SQIVND (reference sequence). This CDR3 comprises 14 residues. The CDR3 loop reads CATQMTGGAGEQYF. The CDR3 nucleotides read TGTGCCACTCAGATGACGGGGGGGGCAGGTGAGCAGTACTTC.

The chain couples TRBV5-1 to TRBJ1-2; D is unclear. Germline assignment: CDR1 SGHRS and CDR2 YFSETQ. V lost 0 bases, J lost 4 bases, and 13 bases lay in between. The CDR3 extends over 15 amino acids. The DNA of the CDR3 is TGCGCCAGCAGCTTGGCCGCCGGAGCTTTCTATGGCTACACCTTC. Translation gives CASSLAAGAFYGYTF.